This TCR beta chain was recovered during a study of response to subunit inactivated influenza vaccine. Notes on the study in general: Few additional T cells are recruited per seasonal influenza vaccination, authors suggested.

MiXCR, applied by TCRdb to the RT-PCR reads, yields one record per CDR3 protein. The table has more than 250,000 distinct CDR3 sequences, 21% seen once. This clonotype was found a few times. Antigen unknown. The receptor was isolated from a man aged 50 to 69 who received an inactivated influenza vaccine. The starting material was PBMCs from blood, obtained about 19 months after vaccination.

The CDR3 region has the DNA TGCAGTGCTCAGATTTCGGGGTGGGGGAGCAATCAGCCCCAGCATTTT. This sequence encodes CSAQISGWGSNQPQHF. The chain is built from TRBV20-1 and TRBJ1-5; weak D call: TRBD1 (5 bases). The germline V and J ends were trimmed by 5 bases and 1 base, with 18 bases remaining between them. CDR1 and CDR2 from the germline V gene are DFQATT and SNEGSKA (reference sequence). There are 16 residues in the CDR3.